This T cell receptor (beta chain) was identified in a study of T cells in Graves' hyperthyroidism and ophthalmopathy. Study-level information: Before treatment of any kind, peripheral blood was taken at initial diagnosis.

Researchers took RNA transcripts and amplified the TCR beta CDR3 regions from them. First-round RT-PCR of the TCR CDR3 relied on the HTBI primer set. A single record per CDR3 protein comes from TCRdb applying MiXCR to the multiplex PCR reads. Of some 600,000 distinct CDR3 sequences in the sample, roughly 14% were seen once. Germline V gene lookup returns CDR1 SGHAT and CDR2 FQDESV (reference sequence). The CDR3 is 15 residues long. V lost 5 bases and J 3 bases, leaving 15 bases between the germline ends. The study's findings and limits: Model predictions of ophthalmopathy came a median 6.5 months before onset.

This clonotype was found many times. Its antigen remains unknown. The sample was blood. The chain couples TRBV11-1 to TRBJ2-3; D is possibly TRBD2 (5 bases). The clonotype was recovered from a woman between 25 and 40 years old with Graves' hyperthyroidism that later progressed to Graves' ophthalmopathy. In DNA, the CDR3 is TGTGCCAGCAGCCCCCGTAGGGAGAGGACAGATACGCAGTATTTT. It specifies CASSPRRERTDTQYF.